This is a list of T cell receptor beta chains from one sample in a study of CD39 and CD103 CD8 tumor-infiltrating T cells. The assay was immunoSEQ multiplex PCR, and TCRdb's table has in-frame clones only and misses some. The profile shows approximately 8,000 clones, around 66% of them singletons. The material sequenced was CD8+ T cells sorted from blood. These receptor sequences come from a human donor with head and neck squamous cell carcinoma. Both conserved end residues are part of each CDR3. The D gene is left open where the match is weak. The size entry is marked missing in some rows and otherwise reads once, few, many or a size class.

-	TRBV6-5	TRBJ2-7	-	CASTSVEGTYEQYF	TGTGCCAGCACCTCCGTGGAGGGGACCTACGAGCAGTACTTC
-	TRBV7-9	TRBJ2-1	-	CASSLGVSSYNEQFF	TGTGCCAGCAGCTTAGGAGTAAGCTCCTACAATGAGCAGTTCTTC
-	TRBV7-9	TRBJ1-1	-	CASSLVGGFTEAFF	TGTGCCAGCAGCTTAGTGGGGGGCTTCACTGAAGCTTTCTTT
-	TRBV6-4	TRBJ2-2	-	CASRPGMDTGELFF	TGTGCCAGCCGTCCCGGGATGGACACCGGGGAGCTGTTTTTT
TRBD1	TRBV19	TRBJ1-1	once	CASSSHPNRGRDTEAFF	TGTGCCAGTAGTTCCCACCCAAACAGGGGGCGAGACACTGAAGCTTTCTTT
-	TRBV28	TRBJ1-2	-	CASISAQALPNYGYTF	TGTGCCAGCATTTCGGCTCAGGCGCTACCTAACTATGGCTACACCTTC
-	TRBV30	TRBJ1-1	-	CAWRGAGIRTEAFF	TGTGCCTGGAGGGGAGCCGGGATAAGGACTGAAGCTTTCTTT
-	TRBV25-1	TRBJ2-1	-	CASLEGAGEQFF	TGTGCCAGTTTGGAGGGGGCGGGTGAGCAGTTCTTC
-	TRBV18	TRBJ2-2	-	CASSPGTGELFF	TGTGCCAGCTCACCTGGCACCGGGGAGCTGTTTTTT
-	TRBV4-1	TRBJ2-7	-	CASSQGQYSYEQYF	TGCGCCAGCAGCCAAGGACAGTACTCCTACGAGCAGTACTTC
TRBD1	TRBV27	TRBJ2-7	-	CASSLRQGAEQYF	TGTGCCAGCAGTTTAAGACAGGGCGCCGAGCAGTACTTC
TRBD1	TRBV6-5	TRBJ1-6	-	CASGDRDYNSPLHF	TGTGCCAGCGGGGACAGGGACTATAATTCACCCCTCCACTTT
-	TRBV15	TRBJ2-3	once	CATSREGGGRVDTQYF	TGTGCCACCAGCAGAGAGGGGGGGGGCCGAGTGGATACGCAGTATTTT
-	TRBV27	TRBJ2-1	-	CASSSSTRNNEQFF	TGTGCCAGCAGTTCCTCGACTAGAAACAATGAGCAGTTCTTC
-	TRBV5-4	TRBJ1-1	-	CASSFIGEAFF	TGTGCCAGCAGCTTTATAGGTGAAGCTTTCTTT
-	TRBV6-5	TRBJ2-2	-	CASSYSSSGELFF	TGTGCCAGCAGTTACTCGAGCTCCGGGGAGCTGTTTTTT
TRBD2	TRBV7-2	TRBJ2-5	-	CASSQLGTSLYF	TGTGCCAGCAGCCAACTTGGGACTAGTCTGTACTTC
-	TRBV6-5	TRBJ2-7	-	CASSYSAGRFEQYF	TGTGCCAGCAGTTACTCTGCGGGGAGATTTGAGCAGTACTTC
-	TRBV12-1	TRBJ2-2	-	CASSAGTGQTGELFF	TGTGCCAGCAGCGCTGGGACAGGGCAGACCGGGGAGCTGTTTTTT
-	TRBV7-2	TRBJ2-7	-	CASSLGVGAYEQYF	TGTGCCAGCAGCTTAGGGGTTGGTGCCTACGAGCAGTACTTC
TRBD1	TRBV19	TRBJ2-1	few	CASSITGGSYNEQFF	TGTGCCAGTAGCATAACAGGGGGCTCCTACAATGAGCAGTTCTTC
TRBD2	TRBV9	TRBJ2-1	medium-sized	CASSGLAGALDEQFF	TGTGCCAGCAGCGGACTAGCGGGGGCTTTAGATGAGCAGTTCTTC
-	TRBV5-8	TRBJ2-3	-	CASSFRDESTDTQYF	TGTGCCAGCAGCTTTAGAGACGAATCCACAGATACGCAGTATTTT
-	TRBV5-4	TRBJ2-7	few	CASSLSHEQYF	TGTGCCAGCAGCTTGTCCCACGAGCAGTACTTC
-	TRBV28	TRBJ1-1	-	CASRRLGQGNTEAFF	TGTGCCAGCAGGCGATTGGGGCAGGGTAACACTGAAGCTTTCTTT
TRBD2	TRBV7-9	TRBJ2-1	-	CASSSRLAEFLTSYNEQFF	TGTGCCAGCAGCTCTAGACTAGCGGAGTTCCTAACCTCCTACAATGAGCAGTTCTTC
-	TRBV9	TRBJ1-2	-	CASSVAAGLQGYTF	TGTGCCAGCAGCGTAGCTGCGGGGCTCCAGGGCTACACCTTC
-	TRBV6-5	TRBJ1-5	once	CASSPLSNQPQHF	TGTGCCAGCAGTCCACTCAGCAATCAGCCCCAGCATTTT
-	TRBV27	TRBJ2-7	-	CASSLFSETGSYEQYF	TGTGCCAGCAGTTTATTTTCGGAGACAGGTTCCTACGAGCAGTACTTC
TRBD2	TRBV11-3	TRBJ2-7	-	CASSIWASGGYEQYF	TGTGCCAGCAGTATTTGGGCTAGCGGGGGCTACGAGCAGTACTTC
TRBD1	TRBV27	TRBJ1-1	-	CASSLTGADTEAFF	TGTGCCAGCAGTTTGACAGGGGCGGACACTGAAGCTTTCTTT
-	TRBV4-1	TRBJ2-2	few	CASSQGTGELFF	TGCGCCAGCAGCCAAGGCACCGGGGAGCTGTTTTTT
-	TRBV7-2	TRBJ1-1	few	CASSLKVAEAFF	TGTGCCAGCAGCTTAAAAGTGGCTGAAGCTTTCTTT
-	TRBV5-5	TRBJ2-7	-	CASSLRSVYEQYF	TGTGCCAGCAGCTTAAGGTCAGTCTACGAGCAGTACTTC
TRBD2	TRBV5-1	TRBJ2-1	-	CASSTGLDWNEQFF	TGCGCCAGCAGCACGGGACTAGACTGGAATGAGCAGTTCTTC
TRBD2	TRBV27	TRBJ2-3	-	CASSYFSGGTDTQYF	TGTGCCAGCAGTTACTTTAGCGGGGGCACAGATACGCAGTATTTT
TRBD1	TRBV30	TRBJ1-1	-	CAWNLGQVNTEAFF	TGTGCCTGGAACTTGGGACAGGTGAACACTGAAGCTTTCTTT
-	TRBV9	TRBJ1-1	-	CASSVLGTSGEAFF	TGTGCCAGCAGCGTACTAGGGACCTCAGGTGAAGCTTTCTTT
-	TRBV5-1	TRBJ2-3	-	CASSSLPSSTDTQYF	TGCGCCAGCAGCTCTCTCCCTAGCAGCACAGATACGCAGTATTTT
TRBD2	TRBV9	TRBJ2-1	medium-sized	CASSVGSGLAMMQFF	TGTGCCAGCAGCGTAGGAAGCGGACTAGCAATGATGCAGTTCTTC
TRBD2	TRBV10-3	TRBJ2-1	-	CASDSGSSYNEQFF	TGTGCCTCAGATAGCGGGAGCTCCTACAATGAGCAGTTCTTC
-	TRBV4-3	TRBJ2-5	-	CASSQDKEETQYF	TGCGCCAGCAGCCAAGATAAGGAAGAGACCCAGTACTTC
TRBD1	TRBV13	TRBJ2-2	-	CASSAGTGQTGELFF	TGTGCCAGCAGCGCTGGGACAGGGCAGACCGGGGAGCTGTTTTTT
TRBD2	TRBV30	TRBJ2-1	-	CAWKGLVGYNEQFF	TGTGCCTGGAAGGGACTAGTAGGCTACAATGAGCAGTTCTTC
-	TRBV19	TRBJ1-1	-	CASSIVGALNTEAFF	TGTGCCAGTAGTATAGTGGGGGCACTGAACACTGAAGCTTTCTTT
-	TRBV4-1	TRBJ1-2	few	CASSQEVRRADGYTF	TGCGCCAGCAGCCAAGAAGTACGAAGGGCGGACGGCTACACCTTC
-	TRBV27	TRBJ2-1	-	CASSLSVSVGAQFF	TGTGCCAGCAGTTTATCGGTTAGCGTCGGGGCACAGTTCTTC
-	TRBV11-2	TRBJ2-7	-	CASSLAVTYEQYF	TGTGCCAGCAGCTTAGCGGTTACCTACGAGCAGTACTTC
TRBD1	TRBV15	TRBJ2-2	-	CATSRDLGTGYHEVNTGELFF	TGTGCCACCAGCAGAGATCTTGGGACAGGGTATCATGAAGTTAACACCGGGGAGCTGTTTTTT
-	TRBV2	TRBJ2-2	-	CASSEGLPANTGELFF	TGTGCCAGCAGTGAAGGGCTACCTGCGAACACCGGGGAGCTGTTTTTT
-	TRBV6-5	TRBJ2-5	-	CASSYTGDSEWETQYF	TGTGCCAGCAGTTACACTGGAGACAGTGAATGGGAGACCCAGTACTTC